This TCR beta chain was found in a study of T cell repertoires in cytomegalovirus infection. Overall study: CMV infection plus the matching HLA type was flagged by public TCR beta signatures.

As concerns this clonotype: Its antigen remains unidentified. One end of the junction does not line up with germline, which may come from a read error.

TCRdb used MiXCR to reprocess the reads, holding one entry per CDR3 protein. The data show about 770,000 distinct CDR3 sequences, 29% seen once. The specimen comprised cultured CD8+ T cells from PBMCs, sampled from culture after CMV antigen stimulation. The sequence was collected from a human donor in good health (CMV status not recorded). Some clones in this sample may be carry-over from other donors' samples.

CDR3 amino acids: CASSAIQGADEQYF. In DNA form, the CDR3 reads TGTGCTAGCAGCGCGATACAGGGGGCGGACGAGCAGTACTTC. V and J are TRBV7-7 and TRBJ2-7; 9 bases line up with TRBD1. This CDR3 is 14 amino acids long. Germline values: CDR1 SSHAT, CDR2 FNYEAQ (reference sequence).